The 10 T cell receptor beta chains given below trace back to one sample, sequenced in a study of T cells after yellow fever vaccination. TCRdb analysed the 5' RACE reads with MiXCR anew, one entry per CDR3 protein. The table shows 160,000 or so distinct CDR3 sequences, with 6% to 7.5% occurring only once. The starting material was CD4+ T cells sorted from PBMCs, obtained 5 to 6 days after the first yellow fever vaccination. The receptors were gathered from a man between 18 and 35 years old who received the YFV17D yellow fever vaccine.

There are many counts of this clonotype. This rearrangement joins TRBV12-3 or TRBV12-4 to TRBJ1-2, with no clear D. The CDR3 extends over 12 amino acids. The germline V and J ends were trimmed by 4 bases and 3 bases, with 6 bases remaining between them. This CDR3 reads CASSYEDYGYTF. The CDR3 DNA sequence: TGTGCCAGCAGTTATGAGGACTATGGCTACACCTTC.

Many counts were recorded for this clonotype. This chain uses TRBV7-2 with TRBJ2-3; no firm D call. V dropped 1 base and J dropped 6 bases, with 11 bases sitting between them. This CDR3 spans 14 amino acids. Looked up from germline, CDR1 is SGHTA and CDR2 is FQGNSA. The CDR3 protein is CASSLGTPADTQYF. The CDR3 nucleotides are TGTGCCAGCAGCTTAGGTACACCGGCGGATACGCAGTATTTT.

The chain has TRBV24-1 and TRBJ1-5, with TRBD1 matching 8 bases. Germline trimming cut 3 bases from V and 3 bases from J; bases unmatched to any gene: 6. The CDR3 length is 16 residues. The V gene's germline CDR1 is KGHDR and CDR2 SFDVKD. This CDR3 reads CATSDPRTGINQPQHF. The CDR3 nucleotides read TGTGCCACCAGTGATCCACGGACAGGGATCAATCAGCCCCAGCATTTT.

Many counts were recorded for this clonotype. The V and J genes are TRBV3-1 and TRBJ2-5; 10 positions match TRBD2. The germline CDR1 and CDR2 sequences are LGHDT and YNNKEL (reference sequence). This CDR3 has 19 amino acids. V lost 0 bases to trimming and J lost 3 bases; unmatched junction nucleotides: 13. This CDR3 reads CASSQDSRSSGGKEETQYF. The DNA for the CDR3 is TGTGCCAGCAGCCAAGATTCCCGATCTAGCGGGGGTAAGGAAGAGACCCAGTACTTC.

Of note for this clonotype: A much larger clonotype is one base distant, so this may be a read error. The V gene is TRBV6-5, the J gene TRBJ2-7, with 8 positions matching TRBD1. CDR3 size: 17 residues. Germline CDR1 reads MNHEY; CDR2 reads SVGAGI. The CDR3 sequence is CASRYYVGTGISYEQYF. In DNA form, the CDR3 reads TGTGCCAGCCGTTACTATGTAGGGACAGGTATATCCTACGAGCAGTACTTC.

This clonotype was recorded at least ten times. The chain is built from TRBV12-3 or TRBV12-4 and TRBJ2-1; the match to TRBD2 covers 14 bases. V shed 7 bases and J 9 bases; nucleotides not matched to a gene: 8. This CDR3 has 15 amino acids. CDR3 sequence (DNA): TGTGCCAGCACGACTAGCGGGGGGGCCCTGGGTGAGCAGTTCTTC. It specifies CASTTSGGALGEQFF.

The CDR3 DNA reads TGCGCCAGCCGAACGGGCCCGAGCTCCTACGAGCAGTACGTC. Protein: CASRTGPSSYEQYV. This sequence joins TRBV5-1 and TRBJ2-7; unclear D gene. The V end was cut by 7 bases, the J end by 0 bases, with 14 bases between. In germline, CDR1 is SGHRS, CDR2 YFSETQ. The CDR3 loop spans 14 amino acids.

This clonotype was seen at least ten times. J is TRBJ1-5 and V is TRBV5-5; 8 nucleotides agree with TRBD1. The CDR3 sequence is 15 residues long. Germline V gene lookup returns CDR1 SGHKS and CDR2 YYEKEE (reference sequence). The V and J ends lost 2 bases and 6 bases, in that order; junction bases with no gene match: 7. CDR3 DNA sequence: TGTGCCAGCAGCTTCTCAGGGGGCGAGGGTCAGCCCCAGCATTTT. Protein product: CASSFSGGEGQPQHF.

This clonotype was observed at least ten times. The chain carries TRBV6-5 and TRBJ1-2; D possibly corresponds to TRBD1 (6 bases). Trimming took off 4 bases at V and 5 bases at J, with 11 bases between the two ends. The CDR3 covers 13 residues. CDR1 MNHEY and CDR2 SVGAGI come from the germline V gene. In DNA form, the CDR3 reads TGTGCCAGCAGTTCGACAGGCCCATATGGCTACACCTTC. It codes for CASSSTGPYGYTF.

In its sample, this clonotype was seen many times. V gene TRBV5-1 combines with J gene TRBJ2-3; a possible D gene is TRBD1 (6 bases). Germline V gene data show CDR1 as SGHRS and CDR2 as YFSETQ. This CDR3 region has 14 residues. The ends were cut back, 0 bases at V and 5 bases at J, with 10 bases in the middle. The CDR3 protein is CASSLGQVGDTQYF. As DNA, the CDR3 is TGCGCCAGCAGCTTGGGACAGGTCGGAGATACGCAGTATTTT.